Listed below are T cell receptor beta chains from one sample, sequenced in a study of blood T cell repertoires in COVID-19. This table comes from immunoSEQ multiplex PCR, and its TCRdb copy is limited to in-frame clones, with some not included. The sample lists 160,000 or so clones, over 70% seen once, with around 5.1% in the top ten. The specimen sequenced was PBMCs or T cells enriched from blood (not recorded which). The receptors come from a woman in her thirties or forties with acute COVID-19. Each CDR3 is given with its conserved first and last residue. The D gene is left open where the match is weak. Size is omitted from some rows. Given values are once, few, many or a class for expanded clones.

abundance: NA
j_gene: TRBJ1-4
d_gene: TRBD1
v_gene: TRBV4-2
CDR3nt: TGTGCCAGCCGGGGACAGGGAGCCGAAAAACTGTTTTTT
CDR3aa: CASRGQGAEKLFF

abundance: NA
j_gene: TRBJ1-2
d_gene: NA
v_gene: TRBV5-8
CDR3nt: TGTGCCAGCACAAGCTACACCTTC
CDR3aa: CASTSYTF

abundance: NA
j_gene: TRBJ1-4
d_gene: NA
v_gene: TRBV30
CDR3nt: TGTGCCTGGAGTTCGGCAGGGGAGAGGGTTAATGAAAAACTGTTTTTT
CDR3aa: CAWSSAGERVNEKLFF

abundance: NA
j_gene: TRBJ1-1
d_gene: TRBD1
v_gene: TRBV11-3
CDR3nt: TGTGCCAGCAGCTTGCGGACAGGGGAAACTGAAGCTTTCTTT
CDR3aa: CASSLRTGETEAFF

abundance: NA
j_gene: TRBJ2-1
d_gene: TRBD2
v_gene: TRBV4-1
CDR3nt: TGCGCCAGCAGCCGCAATGACCCCGGGGGGTCCAATGAGCAGTTCTTC
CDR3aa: CASSRNDPGGSNEQFF

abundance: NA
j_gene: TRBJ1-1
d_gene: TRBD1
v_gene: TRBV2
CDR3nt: TGTGCCAGCAGGGAGGACAGGGCTGAAGCTTTCTTT
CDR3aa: CASREDRAEAFF

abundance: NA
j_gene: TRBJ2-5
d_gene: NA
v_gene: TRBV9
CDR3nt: TGTGCCAGCAGCGTAGATGGGACACCCCTGGAGACCCAGTACTTC
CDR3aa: CASSVDGTPLETQYF

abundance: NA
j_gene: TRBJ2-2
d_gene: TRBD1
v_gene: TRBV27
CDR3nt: TGTGCCAGCAGTGCAGGGGGCGGCCCCGGGGAGCTGTTTTTT
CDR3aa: CASSAGGGPGELFF

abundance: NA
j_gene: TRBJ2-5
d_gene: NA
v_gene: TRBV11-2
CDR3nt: TGTGCCAGCAGCTTAGATCCGGGCGGCAGGGGAGAGACCCAGTACTTC
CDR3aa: CASSLDPGGRGETQYF

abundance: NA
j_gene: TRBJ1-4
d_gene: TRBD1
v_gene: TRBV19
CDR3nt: TGTGCCAGTAGTAAATCAGACAGGGGGCCGGCTAATGAAAAACTGTTTTTT
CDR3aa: CASSKSDRGPANEKLFF

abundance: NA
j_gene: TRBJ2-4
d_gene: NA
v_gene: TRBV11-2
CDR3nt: TGTGCCAGCAGCGCCGGGAATCGTCCAGACATTCAGTACTTC
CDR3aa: CASSAGNRPDIQYF

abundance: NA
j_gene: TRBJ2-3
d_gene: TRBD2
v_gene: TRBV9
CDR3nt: TGTGCCAGCAGCGTGCTAGCGGGAGGGCGGGATACGCAGTATTTT
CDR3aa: CASSVLAGGRDTQYF

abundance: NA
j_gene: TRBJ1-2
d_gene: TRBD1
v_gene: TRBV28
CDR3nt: TGTGCCAGCAGGGTGGGACAGGGGTTAGATGGCTACACCTTC
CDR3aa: CASRVGQGLDGYTF

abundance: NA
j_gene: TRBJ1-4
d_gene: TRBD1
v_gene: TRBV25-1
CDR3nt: TGTGCCAGCAGCGACCGCGACAGGGGGGCGTATGAAAAACTGTTTTTT
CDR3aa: CASSDRDRGAYEKLFF

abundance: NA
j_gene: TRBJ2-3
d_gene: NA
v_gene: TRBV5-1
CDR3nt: TGCGCCAGCAGCTTGTCAGGGGCCCCGGATACGCAGTATTTT
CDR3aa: CASSLSGAPDTQYF

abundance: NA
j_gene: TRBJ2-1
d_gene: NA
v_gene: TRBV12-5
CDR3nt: TGTGCTAGTGTTACGGGAGTTCGGAATGAGCAGTTCTTC
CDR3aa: CASVTGVRNEQFF

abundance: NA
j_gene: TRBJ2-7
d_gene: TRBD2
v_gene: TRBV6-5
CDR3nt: TGTGCCAGCAGATCGGGAGGGAGCCACGAGCAGTACTTC
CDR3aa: CASRSGGSHEQYF

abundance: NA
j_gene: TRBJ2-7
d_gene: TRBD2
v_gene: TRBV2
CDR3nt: TGTGCCAGCAGTCCCTCTCGGGAGGTTGTCTCCTACGAGCAGTACTTC
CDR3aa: CASSPSREVVSYEQYF

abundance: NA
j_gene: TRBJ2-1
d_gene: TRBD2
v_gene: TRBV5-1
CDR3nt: TGCGCCAGCAGCTCAATGAGAATGGGGACTAGCGGTACCCTCTCCTACAATGAGCAGTTCTTC
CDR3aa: CASSSMRMGTSGTLSYNEQFF

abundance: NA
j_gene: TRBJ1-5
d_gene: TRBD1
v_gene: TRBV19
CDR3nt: TGTGCCAGTGGACCAGAGTTCCCGGGGACAGGCTATAGCAATCAGCCCCAGCATTTT
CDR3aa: CASGPEFPGTGYSNQPQHF

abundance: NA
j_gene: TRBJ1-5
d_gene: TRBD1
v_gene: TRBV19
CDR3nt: TGTGCCAGTAGCGTGGACAGGGTTGGTCAGCCCCAGCATTTT
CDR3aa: CASSVDRVGQPQHF

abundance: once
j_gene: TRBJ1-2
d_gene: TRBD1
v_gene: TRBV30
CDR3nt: TGTGCCTGGAGTGCGCTAGGACAGGGGGCTTTCGGCTACACCTTC
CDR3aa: CAWSALGQGAFGYTF

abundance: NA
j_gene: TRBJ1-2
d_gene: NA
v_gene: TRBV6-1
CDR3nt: TGTGCCAGCAGTGAAAGCCTAACCTCAAACTATGGCTACACCTTC
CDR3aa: CASSESLTSNYGYTF

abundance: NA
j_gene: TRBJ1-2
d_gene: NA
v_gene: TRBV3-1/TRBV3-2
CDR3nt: TGTGCCAGCAGCCAAGATCGGAGGGGCGGCTACACCTTC
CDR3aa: CASSQDRRGGYTF

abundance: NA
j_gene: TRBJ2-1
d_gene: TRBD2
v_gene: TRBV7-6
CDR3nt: TGTGCCAGCAGCCTCGGGACTAGCGGGAGGACTGAGCAGTTCTTC
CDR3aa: CASSLGTSGRTEQFF

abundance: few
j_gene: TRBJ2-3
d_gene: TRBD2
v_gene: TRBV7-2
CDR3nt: TGTGCCAGCAGCTTAATTTCGAGCGGGAGGGCCACAGATACGCAGTATTTT
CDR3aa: CASSLISSGRATDTQYF

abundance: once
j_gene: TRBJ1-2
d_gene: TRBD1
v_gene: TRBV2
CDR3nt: TGTGCCAGCAGTGAAGCGCTTGGACAGGGGGCAAGTGGCTACACCTTC
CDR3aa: CASSEALGQGASGYTF

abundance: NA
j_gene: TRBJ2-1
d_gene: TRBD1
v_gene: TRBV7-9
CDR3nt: TGTGCCAGCAGCTCGAGTCTTGGGACAGGGGGCCGGAATGAGCAGTTCTTC
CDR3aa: CASSSSLGTGGRNEQFF

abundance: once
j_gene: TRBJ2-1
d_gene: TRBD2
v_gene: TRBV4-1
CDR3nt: TGCGCCAGCAGCCCTCTAGCGGGAGCCGGCAATGAGCAGTTCTTC
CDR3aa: CASSPLAGAGNEQFF

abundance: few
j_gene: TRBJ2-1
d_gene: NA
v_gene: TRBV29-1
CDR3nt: TGCAGCGTTGGGAGAGACTCCTACAATGAGCAGTTCTTC
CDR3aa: CSVGRDSYNEQFF

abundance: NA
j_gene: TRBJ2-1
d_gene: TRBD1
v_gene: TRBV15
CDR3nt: TGTGCCACCAGCACCGGGACAGGGGGCTACAATGAGCAGTTCTTC
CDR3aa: CATSTGTGGYNEQFF

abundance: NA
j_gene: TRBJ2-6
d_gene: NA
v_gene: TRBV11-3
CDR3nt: TGTGCCAGCAGCTTAGCAGGAGGTGGGGCCAACGTCCTGACTTTC
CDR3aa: CASSLAGGGANVLTF

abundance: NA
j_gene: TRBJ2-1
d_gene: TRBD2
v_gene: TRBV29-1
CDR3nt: TGCAGCGTTACGAGCGGGAGATGGTACAATGAGCAGTTCTTC
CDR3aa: CSVTSGRWYNEQFF

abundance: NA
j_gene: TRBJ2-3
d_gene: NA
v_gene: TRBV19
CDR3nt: TGTGCCAGTAGTATCTCGACAGGAAGAGGGACAGATACGCAGTATTTT
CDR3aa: CASSISTGRGTDTQYF

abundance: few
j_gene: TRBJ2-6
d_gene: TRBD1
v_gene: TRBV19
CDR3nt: TGTGCCAGTAGTGGCAGGGGGTCAAACAACTCTGGGGCCAACGTCCTGACTTTC
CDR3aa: CASSGRGSNNSGANVLTF

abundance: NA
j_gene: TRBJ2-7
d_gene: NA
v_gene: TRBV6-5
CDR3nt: TGTGCCAGCAGTTACTCAGCAGTACGAGGCGGCGAGCAGTACTTC
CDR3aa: CASSYSAVRGGEQYF

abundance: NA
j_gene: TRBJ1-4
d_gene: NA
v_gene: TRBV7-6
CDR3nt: TGTGCCAGCAGCCCTGGGGGGGCGGCTAATGAAAAACTGTTTTTT
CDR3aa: CASSPGGAANEKLFF

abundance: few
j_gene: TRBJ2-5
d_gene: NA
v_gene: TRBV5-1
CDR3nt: TGCGCCAGCAGCGTGGGGGGGCGGAGACAAGAGACCCAGTACTTC
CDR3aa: CASSVGGRRQETQYF

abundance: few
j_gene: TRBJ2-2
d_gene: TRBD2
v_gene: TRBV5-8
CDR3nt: TGTGCCAGCAGCCTATATAGCGGGAGGAACACCGGGGAGCTGTTTTTT
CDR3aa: CASSLYSGRNTGELFF

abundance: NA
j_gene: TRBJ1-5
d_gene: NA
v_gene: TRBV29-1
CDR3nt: TGCAGCGTTGCTTCGGACAGAAATCAGCCCCAGCATTTT
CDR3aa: CSVASDRNQPQHF

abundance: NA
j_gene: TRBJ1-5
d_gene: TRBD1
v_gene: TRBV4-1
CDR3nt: TGCGCCAGCAGCAAGATAGGGACAGTGGATCCCCAGCATTTT
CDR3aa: CASSKIGTVDPQHF

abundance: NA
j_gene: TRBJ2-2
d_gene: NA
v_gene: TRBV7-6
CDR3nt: TGTGCCAGCAGCCGCGGTCCAAACACCGGGGAGCTGTTTTTT
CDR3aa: CASSRGPNTGELFF

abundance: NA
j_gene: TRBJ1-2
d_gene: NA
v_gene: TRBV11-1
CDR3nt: TGTGCCAGCAGCCGTACAGGGCTCTACGGCTACACCTTC
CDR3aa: CASSRTGLYGYTF

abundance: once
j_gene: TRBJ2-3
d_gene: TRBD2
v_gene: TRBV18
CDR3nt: TGTGCCAGCTCACCTCTGGCGGGAGTCACAGATACGCAGTATTTT
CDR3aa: CASSPLAGVTDTQYF

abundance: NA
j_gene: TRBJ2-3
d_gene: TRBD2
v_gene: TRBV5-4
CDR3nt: TGTGCCAGCAGCCGAACGACTAGCGCTTACACAGATACGCAGTATTTT
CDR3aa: CASSRTTSAYTDTQYF

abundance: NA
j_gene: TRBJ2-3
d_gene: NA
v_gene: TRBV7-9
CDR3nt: TGTGCCAGCAGCTTACAGGCGATGACAGATACGCAGTATTTT
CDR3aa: CASSLQAMTDTQYF

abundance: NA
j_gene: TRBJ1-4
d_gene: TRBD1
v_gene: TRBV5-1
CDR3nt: TGCGCCAGTGGGACAGGGGGTAGTCTGGCTAATGAAAAACTGTTTTTT
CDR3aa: CASGTGGSLANEKLFF

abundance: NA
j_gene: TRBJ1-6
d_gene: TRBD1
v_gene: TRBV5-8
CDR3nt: TGTGCCAGCAGACGAGGACAGGGTGGTAATTCACCCCTCCACTTT
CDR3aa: CASRRGQGGNSPLHF

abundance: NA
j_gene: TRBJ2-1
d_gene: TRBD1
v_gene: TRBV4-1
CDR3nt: TGCGCCAGCAGCCTCCAGGGGGCATACAATGAGCAGTTCTTC
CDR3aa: CASSLQGAYNEQFF

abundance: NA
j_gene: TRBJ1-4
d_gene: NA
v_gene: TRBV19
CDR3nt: TGTGCCAGTCTTGGTCTTGGGGGCTCCGAAAAACTGTTTTTT
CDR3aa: CASLGLGGSEKLFF

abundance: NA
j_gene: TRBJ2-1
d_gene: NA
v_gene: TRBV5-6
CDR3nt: TGTGCCAGCAGCTCTGGAGCTGAGCAGTTCTTC
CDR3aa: CASSSGAEQFF

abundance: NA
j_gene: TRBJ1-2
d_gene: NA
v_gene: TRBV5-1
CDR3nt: TGCGCCAGCAGCTTGGCTCGGGAGAACTATGGCTACACCTTC
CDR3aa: CASSLARENYGYTF

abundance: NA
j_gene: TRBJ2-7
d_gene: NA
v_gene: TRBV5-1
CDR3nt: TGCGCCAGCAGCTTGGAAGCGACGACCTACGAGCAGTACTTC
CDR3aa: CASSLEATTYEQYF

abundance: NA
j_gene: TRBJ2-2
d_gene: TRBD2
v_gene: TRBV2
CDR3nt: TGTGCCAGCAGGTTTAGCGGGAGAGGAACCGGGGAGCTGTTTTTT
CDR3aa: CASRFSGRGTGELFF

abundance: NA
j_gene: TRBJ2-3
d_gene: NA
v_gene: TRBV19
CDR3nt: TGTGCCAGTAGTATAGATCGGGGGGCCAGGTCAGATACGCAGTATTTT
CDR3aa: CASSIDRGARSDTQYF

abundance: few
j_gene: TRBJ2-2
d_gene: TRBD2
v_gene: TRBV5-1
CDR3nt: TGCGCCAGCAGCTTGGCACTAGCGGGAGGCAACACCGGGGAGCTGTTTTTT
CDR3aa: CASSLALAGGNTGELFF

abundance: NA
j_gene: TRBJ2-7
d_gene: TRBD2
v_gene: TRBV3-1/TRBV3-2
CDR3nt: TGTGCCAGCAGCCAAAGATCTAGCGGGAGGGACGAGCAGTACTTC
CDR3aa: CASSQRSSGRDEQYF